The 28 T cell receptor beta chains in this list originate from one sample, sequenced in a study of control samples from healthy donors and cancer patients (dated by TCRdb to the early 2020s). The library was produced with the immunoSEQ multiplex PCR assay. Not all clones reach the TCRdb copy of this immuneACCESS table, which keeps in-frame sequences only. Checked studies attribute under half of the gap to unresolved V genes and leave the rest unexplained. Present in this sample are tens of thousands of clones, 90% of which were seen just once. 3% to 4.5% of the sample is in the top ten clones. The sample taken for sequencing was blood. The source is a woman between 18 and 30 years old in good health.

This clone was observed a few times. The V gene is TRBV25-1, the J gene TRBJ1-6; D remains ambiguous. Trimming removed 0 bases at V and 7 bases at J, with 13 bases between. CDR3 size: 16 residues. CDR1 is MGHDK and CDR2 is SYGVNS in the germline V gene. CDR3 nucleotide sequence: TGTGCCAGCAGTGAATATAGGTCAGGCTCCAATTCACCCCTCCACTTT. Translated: CASSEYRSGSNSPLHF.

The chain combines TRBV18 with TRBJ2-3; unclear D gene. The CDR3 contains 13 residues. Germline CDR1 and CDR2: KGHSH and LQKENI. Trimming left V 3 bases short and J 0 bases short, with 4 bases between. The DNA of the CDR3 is TGTGCCAGCTCACCCTCTAGCACAGATACGCAGTATTTT. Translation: CASSPSSTDTQYF. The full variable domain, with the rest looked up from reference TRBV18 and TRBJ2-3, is NAGVMQNPRHLVRRRGQEARLRCSPMKGHSHVYWYRQLPEEGLKFMVYLQKENIIDESGMPKERFSAEFPKEGPSILRIQQVVRGDSAAYFCASSPSSTDTQYFGPGTRLTVL.

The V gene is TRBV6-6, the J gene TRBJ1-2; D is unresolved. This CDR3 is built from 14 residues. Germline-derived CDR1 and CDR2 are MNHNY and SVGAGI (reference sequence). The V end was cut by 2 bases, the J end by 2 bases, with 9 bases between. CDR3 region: CASSYGRQNYGYTF. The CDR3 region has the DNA TGTGCCAGCAGTTACGGACGGCAAAACTATGGCTACACCTTC.

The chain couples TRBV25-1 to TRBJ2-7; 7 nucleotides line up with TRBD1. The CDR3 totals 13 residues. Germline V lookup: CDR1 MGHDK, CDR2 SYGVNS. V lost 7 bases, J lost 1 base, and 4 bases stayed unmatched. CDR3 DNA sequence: TGTGCCAGCAACCGACAGGGTTCCTACGAGCAGTACTTC. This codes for CASNRQGSYEQYF.

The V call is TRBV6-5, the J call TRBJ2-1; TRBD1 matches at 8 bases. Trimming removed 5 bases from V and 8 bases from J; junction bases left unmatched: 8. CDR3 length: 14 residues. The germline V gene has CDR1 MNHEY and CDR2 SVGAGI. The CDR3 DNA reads TGTGCCAGCAGTCTTCGGACAGGGATCGATGAGCAGTTCTTC. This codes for CASSLRTGIDEQFF.

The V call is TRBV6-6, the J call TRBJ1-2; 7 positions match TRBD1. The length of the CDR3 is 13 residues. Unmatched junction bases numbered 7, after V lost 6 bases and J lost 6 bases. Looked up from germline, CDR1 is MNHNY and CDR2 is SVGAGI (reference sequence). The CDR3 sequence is CASRRDRADGYTF. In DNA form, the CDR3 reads TGTGCCAGCAGACGTGACAGGGCGGATGGCTACACCTTC.

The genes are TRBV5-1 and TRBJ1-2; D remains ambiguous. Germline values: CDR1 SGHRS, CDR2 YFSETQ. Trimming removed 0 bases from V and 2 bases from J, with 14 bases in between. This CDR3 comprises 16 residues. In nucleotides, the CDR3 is TGCGCCAGCAGCTTGGGGCTGGCCCGAACGAACTATGGCTACACCTTC. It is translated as CASSLGLARTNYGYTF.

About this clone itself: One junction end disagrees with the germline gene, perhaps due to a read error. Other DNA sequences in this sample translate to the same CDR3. CDR3 loop: CASSLTTLGGYTF. The CDR3 DNA sequence: TGCGCCAGTAGTTTAACAACCTTAGGGGGCTACACCTTC. The J gene is TRBJ1-2, the V gene TRBV19; D is unresolved. From germline, CDR1 is LNHDA and CDR2 SQIVND (reference sequence). The CDR3 covers 13 residues.

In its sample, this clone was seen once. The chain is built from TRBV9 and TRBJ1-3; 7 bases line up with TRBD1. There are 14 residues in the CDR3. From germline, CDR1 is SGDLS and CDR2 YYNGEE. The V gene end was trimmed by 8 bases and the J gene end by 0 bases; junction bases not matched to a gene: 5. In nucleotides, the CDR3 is TGTGCCAGTGGACAGGCGAGCTCTGGAAACACCATATATTTT. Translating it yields CASGQASSGNTIYF.

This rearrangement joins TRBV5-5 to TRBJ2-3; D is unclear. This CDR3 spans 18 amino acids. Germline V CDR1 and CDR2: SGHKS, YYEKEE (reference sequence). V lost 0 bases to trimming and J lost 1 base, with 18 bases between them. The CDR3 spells CASSLALGFFSGTDTQYF. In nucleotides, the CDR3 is TGTGCCAGCAGCTTGGCCTTGGGGTTTTTTTCGGGCACAGATACGCAGTATTTT.

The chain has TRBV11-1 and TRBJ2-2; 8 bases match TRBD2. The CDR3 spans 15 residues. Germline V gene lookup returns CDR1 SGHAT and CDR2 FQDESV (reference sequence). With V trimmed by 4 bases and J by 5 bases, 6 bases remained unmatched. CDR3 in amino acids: CASSWAAGATGELFF. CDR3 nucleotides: TGTGCCAGCAGCTGGGCAGCGGGGGCGACCGGGGAGCTGTTTTTT.

In nucleotides, the CDR3 is TGTGCCATCAACCCGGACAGGAGCTCCTACGAGCAGTACTTC. Its protein product is CAINPDRSSYEQYF. The chain recombines TRBV10-3 with TRBJ2-7, with 7 bases lining up with TRBD1. The germline gives CDR1 ENHRY, CDR2 SYGVKD. Germline trimming cut 7 bases from V and 0 bases from J; bases unmatched to any gene: 6. This CDR3 contains 14 residues.

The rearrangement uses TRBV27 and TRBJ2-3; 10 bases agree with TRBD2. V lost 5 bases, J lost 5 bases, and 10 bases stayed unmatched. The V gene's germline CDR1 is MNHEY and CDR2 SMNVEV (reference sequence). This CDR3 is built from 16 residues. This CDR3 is CASSAQLAGSGDTQYF. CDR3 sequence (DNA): TGTGCCAGCAGTGCCCAACTAGCGGGGTCGGGAGATACGCAGTATTTT.

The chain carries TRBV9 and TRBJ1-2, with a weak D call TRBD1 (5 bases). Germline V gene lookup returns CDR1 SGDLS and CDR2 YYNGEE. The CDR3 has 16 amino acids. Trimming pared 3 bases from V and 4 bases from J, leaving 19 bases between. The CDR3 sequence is CASSAPRGGDPYGYTF. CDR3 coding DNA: TGTGCCAGCAGCGCACCGCGGGGGGGGGACCCCTATGGCTACACCTTC. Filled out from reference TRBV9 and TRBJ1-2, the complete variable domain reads DSGVTQTPKHLITATGQRVTLRCSPRSGDLSVYWYQQSLDQGLQFLIQYYNGEERAKGNILERFSAQQFPDLHSELNLSSLELGDSALYFCASSAPRGGDPYGYTFGSGTRLTVV.

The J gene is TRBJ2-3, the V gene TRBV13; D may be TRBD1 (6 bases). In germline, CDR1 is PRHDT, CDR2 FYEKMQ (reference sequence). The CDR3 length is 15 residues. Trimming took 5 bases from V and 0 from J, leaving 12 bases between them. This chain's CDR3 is CASSRQASSTDTQYF. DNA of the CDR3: TGTGCCAGCAGCCGACAGGCCAGCAGCACAGATACGCAGTATTTT. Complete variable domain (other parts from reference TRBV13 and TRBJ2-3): AAGVIQSPRHLIKEKRETATLKCYPIPRHDTVYWYQQGPGQDPQFLISFYEKMQSDKGSIPDRFSAQQFSDYHSELNMSSLELGDSALYFCASSRQASSTDTQYFGPGTRLTVL.

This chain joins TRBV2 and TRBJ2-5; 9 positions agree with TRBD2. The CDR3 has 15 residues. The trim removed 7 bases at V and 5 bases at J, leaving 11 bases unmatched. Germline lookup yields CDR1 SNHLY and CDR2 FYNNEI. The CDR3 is CASTGNSGGFETQYF. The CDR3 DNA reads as TGTGCCAGCACGGGGAATAGCGGGGGTTTTGAGACCCAGTACTTC.

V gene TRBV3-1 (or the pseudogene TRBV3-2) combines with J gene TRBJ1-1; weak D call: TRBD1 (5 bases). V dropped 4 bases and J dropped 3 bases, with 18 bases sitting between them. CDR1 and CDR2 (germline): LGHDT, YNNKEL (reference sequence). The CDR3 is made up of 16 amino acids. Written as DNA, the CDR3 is TGTGCCAGCAGCCCGCTCGCGGCGGGGGTAGACACTGAAGCTTTCTTT. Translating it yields CASSPLAAGVDTEAFF.

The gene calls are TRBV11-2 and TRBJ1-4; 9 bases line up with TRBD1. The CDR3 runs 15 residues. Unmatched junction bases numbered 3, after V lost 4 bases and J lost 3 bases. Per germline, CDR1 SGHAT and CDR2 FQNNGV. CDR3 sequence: CASSSQGAANEKLFF. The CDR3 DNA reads TGTGCCAGCAGCTCACAGGGGGCGGCTAATGAAAAACTGTTTTTT.

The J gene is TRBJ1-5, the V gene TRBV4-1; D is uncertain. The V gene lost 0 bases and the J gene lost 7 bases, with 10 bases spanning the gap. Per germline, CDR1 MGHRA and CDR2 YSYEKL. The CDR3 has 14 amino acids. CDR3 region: CASSQDWGSQPQHF. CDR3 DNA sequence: TGCGCCAGCAGCCAAGATTGGGGTTCCCAGCCCCAGCATTTT.

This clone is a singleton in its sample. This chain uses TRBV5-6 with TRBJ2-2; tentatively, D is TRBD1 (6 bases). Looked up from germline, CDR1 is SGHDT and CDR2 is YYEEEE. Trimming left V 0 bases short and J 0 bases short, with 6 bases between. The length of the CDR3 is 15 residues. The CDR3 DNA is TGTGCCAGCAGCTTGGGGGACACGAACACCGGGGAGCTGTTTTTT. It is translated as CASSLGDTNTGELFF.

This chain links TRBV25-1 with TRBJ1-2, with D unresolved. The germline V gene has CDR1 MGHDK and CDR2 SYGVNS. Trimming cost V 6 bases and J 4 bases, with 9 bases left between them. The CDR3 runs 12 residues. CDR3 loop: CASRGGGYGYTF. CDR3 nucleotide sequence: TGTGCCAGCAGAGGAGGAGGCTATGGCTACACCTTC.

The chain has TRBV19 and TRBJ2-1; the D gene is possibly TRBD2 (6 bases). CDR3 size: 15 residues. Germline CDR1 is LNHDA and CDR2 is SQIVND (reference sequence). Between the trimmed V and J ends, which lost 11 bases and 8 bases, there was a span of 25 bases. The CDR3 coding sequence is TGTGCCTCACAGTATTTGGCGGGGACTGCGTATGAGCAGTTCTTC. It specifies CASQYLAGTAYEQFF. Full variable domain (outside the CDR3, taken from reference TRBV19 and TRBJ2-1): DGGITQSPKYLFRKEGQNVTLSCEQNLNHDAMYWYRQDPGQGLRLIYYSQIVNDFQKGDIAEGYSVSREKKESFPLTVTSAQKNPTAFYLCASQYLAGTAYEQFFGPGTRLTVL.

The CDR3 protein is CASSQDSDSRNTEAFF. The CDR3 nucleotides read TGCGCCAGCAGCCAAGATTCGGACAGTAGGAACACTGAAGCTTTCTTT. The rearrangement uses TRBV4-1 and TRBJ1-1; tentatively, D is TRBD1 (6 bases). The CDR3 runs to 16 residues. Trimming cost V 0 bases and J 1 base, with 12 bases left between them. CDR1 is MGHRA and CDR2 is YSYEKL in the germline V gene.

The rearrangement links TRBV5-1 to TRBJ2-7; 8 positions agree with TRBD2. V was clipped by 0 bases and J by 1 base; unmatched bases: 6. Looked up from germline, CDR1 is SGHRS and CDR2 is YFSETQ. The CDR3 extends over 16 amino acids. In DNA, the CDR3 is TGCGCCAGCAGCTTGGAGGGACTAGGTTCTTCCTACGAGCAGTACTTC. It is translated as CASSLEGLGSSYEQYF.

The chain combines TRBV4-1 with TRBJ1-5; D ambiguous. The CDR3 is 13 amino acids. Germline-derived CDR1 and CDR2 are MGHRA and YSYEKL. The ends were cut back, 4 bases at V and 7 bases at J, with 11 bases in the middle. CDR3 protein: CASSLTGGQPQHF. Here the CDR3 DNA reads TGCGCCAGCAGCCTAACCGGAGGGCAGCCCCAGCATTTT.

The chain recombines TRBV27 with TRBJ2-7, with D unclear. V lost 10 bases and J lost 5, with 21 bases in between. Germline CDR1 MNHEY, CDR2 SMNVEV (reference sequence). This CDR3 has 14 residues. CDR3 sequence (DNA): TGTGCCACCGCCCCTAGGGTCATAGGCCACGAGCAGTACTTC. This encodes CATAPRVIGHEQYF.

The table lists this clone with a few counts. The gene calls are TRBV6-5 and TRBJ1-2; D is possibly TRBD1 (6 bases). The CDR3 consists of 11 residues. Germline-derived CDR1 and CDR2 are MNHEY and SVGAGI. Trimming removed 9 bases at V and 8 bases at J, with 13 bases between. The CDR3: CARRGVGGYTF. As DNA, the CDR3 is TGTGCCAGGAGGGGGGTCGGGGGCTACACCTTC.

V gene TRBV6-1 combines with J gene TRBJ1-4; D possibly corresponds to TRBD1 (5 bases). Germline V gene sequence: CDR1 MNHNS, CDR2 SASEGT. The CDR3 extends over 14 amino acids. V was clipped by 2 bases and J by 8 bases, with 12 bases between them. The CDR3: CASSERGPGEKLFF. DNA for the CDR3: TGTGCCAGCAGTGAACGGGGCCCGGGGGAAAAACTGTTTTTT.